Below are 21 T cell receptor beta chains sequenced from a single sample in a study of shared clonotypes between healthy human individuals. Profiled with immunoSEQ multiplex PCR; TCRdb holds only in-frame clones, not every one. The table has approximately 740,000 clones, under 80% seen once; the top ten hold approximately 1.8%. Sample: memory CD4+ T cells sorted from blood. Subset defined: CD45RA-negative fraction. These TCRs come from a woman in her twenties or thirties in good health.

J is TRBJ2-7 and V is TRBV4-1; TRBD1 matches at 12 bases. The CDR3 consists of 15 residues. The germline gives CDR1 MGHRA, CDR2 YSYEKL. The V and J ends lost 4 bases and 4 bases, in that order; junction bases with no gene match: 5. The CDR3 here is CASSLGQGAAYEQYF. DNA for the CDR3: TGCGCCAGCAGCCTGGGACAGGGGGCGGCATACGAGCAGTACTTC.

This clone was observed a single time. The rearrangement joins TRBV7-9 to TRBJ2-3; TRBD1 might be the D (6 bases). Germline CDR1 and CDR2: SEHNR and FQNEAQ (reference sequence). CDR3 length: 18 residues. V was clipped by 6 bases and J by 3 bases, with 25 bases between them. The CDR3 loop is CASSLTPQGPRWTDTQYF. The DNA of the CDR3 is TGTGCCAGCAGTTTGACCCCTCAGGGGCCACGATGGACAGATACGCAGTATTTT.

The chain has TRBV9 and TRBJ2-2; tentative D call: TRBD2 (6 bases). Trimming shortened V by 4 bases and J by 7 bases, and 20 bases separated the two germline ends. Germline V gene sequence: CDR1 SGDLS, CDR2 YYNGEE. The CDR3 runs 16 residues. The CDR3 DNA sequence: TGTGCCAGCAGCCTCCTGACTGGGAGGAATCACGGGGAGCTGTTTTTT. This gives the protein CASSLLTGRNHGELFF.

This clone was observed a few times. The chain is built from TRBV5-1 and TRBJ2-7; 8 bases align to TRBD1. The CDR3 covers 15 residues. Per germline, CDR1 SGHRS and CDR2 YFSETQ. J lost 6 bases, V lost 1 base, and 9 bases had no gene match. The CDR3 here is CASSLTRQGLGEQYF. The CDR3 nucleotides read TGCGCCAGCAGCTTGACGAGACAGGGGTTAGGCGAGCAGTACTTC.

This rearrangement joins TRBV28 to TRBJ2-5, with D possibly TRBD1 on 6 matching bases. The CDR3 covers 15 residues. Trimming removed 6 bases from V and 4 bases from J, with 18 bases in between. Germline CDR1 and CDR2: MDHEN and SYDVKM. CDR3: CASRPGSAGAETQYF. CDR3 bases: TGTGCCAGCAGGCCCGGCAGCGCAGGGGCAGAGACCCAGTACTTC.

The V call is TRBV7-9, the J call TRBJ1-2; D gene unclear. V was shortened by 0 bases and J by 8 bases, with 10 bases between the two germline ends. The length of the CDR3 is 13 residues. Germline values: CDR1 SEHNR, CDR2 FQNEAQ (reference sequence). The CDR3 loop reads CASSLAVTGGYTF. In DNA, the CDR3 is TGTGCCAGCAGCTTAGCGGTCACCGGAGGCTACACCTTC.

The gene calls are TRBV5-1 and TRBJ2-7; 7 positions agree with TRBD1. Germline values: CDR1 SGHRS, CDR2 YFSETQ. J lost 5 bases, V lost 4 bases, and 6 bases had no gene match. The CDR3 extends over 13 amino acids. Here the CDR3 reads CASSTDRVDEQYF. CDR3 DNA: TGCGCCAGCAGCACAGACAGGGTTGACGAGCAGTACTTC.

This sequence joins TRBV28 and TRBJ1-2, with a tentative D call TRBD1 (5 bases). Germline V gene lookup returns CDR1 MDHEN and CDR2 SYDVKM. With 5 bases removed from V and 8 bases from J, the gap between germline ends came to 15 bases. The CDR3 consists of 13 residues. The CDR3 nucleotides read TGTGCCAGCAGTCCCGCGGGGCCCGGCGGCTACACCTTC. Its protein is CASSPAGPGGYTF.

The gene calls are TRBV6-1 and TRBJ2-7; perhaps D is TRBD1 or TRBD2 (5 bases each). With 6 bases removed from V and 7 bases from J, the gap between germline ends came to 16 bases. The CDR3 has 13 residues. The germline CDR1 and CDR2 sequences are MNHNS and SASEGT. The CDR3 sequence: CASSLSGLGEQYF. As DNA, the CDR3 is TGTGCCAGCAGCCTATCGGGGCTGGGAGAGCAGTACTTC.

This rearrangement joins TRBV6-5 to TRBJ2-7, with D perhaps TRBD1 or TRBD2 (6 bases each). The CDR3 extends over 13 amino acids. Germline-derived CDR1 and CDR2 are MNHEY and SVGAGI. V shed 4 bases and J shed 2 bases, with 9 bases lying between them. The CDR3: CASSLEGAYEQYF. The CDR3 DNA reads TGTGCCAGCAGTTTGGAGGGGGCCTACGAGCAGTACTTC.

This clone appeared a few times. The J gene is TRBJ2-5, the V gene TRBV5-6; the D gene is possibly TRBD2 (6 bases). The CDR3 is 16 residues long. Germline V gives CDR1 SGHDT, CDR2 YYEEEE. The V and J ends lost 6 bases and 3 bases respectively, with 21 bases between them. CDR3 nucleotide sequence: TGTGCCAGCAACCTGAGGTTATTGGGGGGAAAAGAGACCCAGTACTTC. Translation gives CASNLRLLGGKETQYF.

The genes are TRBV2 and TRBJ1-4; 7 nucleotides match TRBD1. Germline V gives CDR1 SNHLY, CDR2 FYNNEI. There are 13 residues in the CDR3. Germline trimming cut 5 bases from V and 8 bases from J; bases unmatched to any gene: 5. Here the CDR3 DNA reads TGTGCCAGCAGTCCAGACAGGGCCGAAAAACTGTTTTTT. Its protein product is CASSPDRAEKLFF.

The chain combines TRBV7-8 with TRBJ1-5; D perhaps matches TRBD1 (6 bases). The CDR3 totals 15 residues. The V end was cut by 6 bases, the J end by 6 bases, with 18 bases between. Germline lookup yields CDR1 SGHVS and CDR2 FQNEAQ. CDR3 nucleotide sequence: TGTGCCAGCAGACAAAAGGGGGGTGTAGGTCAGCCCCAGCATTTT. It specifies CASRQKGGVGQPQHF.

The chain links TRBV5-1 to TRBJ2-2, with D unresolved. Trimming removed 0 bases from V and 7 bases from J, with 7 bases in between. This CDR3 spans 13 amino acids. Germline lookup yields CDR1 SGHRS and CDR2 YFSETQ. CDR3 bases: TGCGCCAGCAGCTTGGGGCTAGGCGGGGAGCTGTTTTTT. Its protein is CASSLGLGGELFF.

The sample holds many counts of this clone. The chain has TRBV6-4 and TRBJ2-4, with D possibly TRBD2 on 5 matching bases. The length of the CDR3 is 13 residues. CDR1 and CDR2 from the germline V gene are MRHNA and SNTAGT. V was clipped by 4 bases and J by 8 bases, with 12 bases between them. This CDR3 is CASSAQPGDIQYF. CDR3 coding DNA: TGTGCCAGCAGTGCCCAGCCCGGGGACATTCAGTACTTC.

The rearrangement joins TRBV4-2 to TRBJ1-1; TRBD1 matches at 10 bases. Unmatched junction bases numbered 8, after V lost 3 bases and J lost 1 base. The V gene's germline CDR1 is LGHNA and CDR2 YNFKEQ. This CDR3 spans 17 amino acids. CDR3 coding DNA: TGTGCCAGCAGCCATCGGGACAGGGGCTACCCGAACACTGAAGCTTTCTTT. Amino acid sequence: CASSHRDRGYPNTEAFF.

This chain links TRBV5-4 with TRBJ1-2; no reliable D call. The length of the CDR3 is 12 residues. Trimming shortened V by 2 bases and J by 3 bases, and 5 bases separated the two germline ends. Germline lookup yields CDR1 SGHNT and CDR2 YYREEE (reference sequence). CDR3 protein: CASSFSDYGYTF. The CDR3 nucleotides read TGTGCCAGCAGCTTCTCGGACTATGGCTACACCTTC.

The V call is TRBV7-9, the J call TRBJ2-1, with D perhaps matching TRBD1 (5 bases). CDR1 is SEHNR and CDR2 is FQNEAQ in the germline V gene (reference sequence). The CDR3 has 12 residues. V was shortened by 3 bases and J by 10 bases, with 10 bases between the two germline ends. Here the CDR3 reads CASSFQGVEQFF. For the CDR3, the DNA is TGTGCCAGCAGCTTTCAGGGCGTAGAGCAGTTCTTC.

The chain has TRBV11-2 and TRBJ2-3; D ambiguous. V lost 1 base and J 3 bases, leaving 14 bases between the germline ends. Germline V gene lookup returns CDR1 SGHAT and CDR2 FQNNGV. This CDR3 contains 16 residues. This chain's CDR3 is CASSLGYSLPTDTQYF. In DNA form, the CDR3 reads TGTGCCAGCAGCTTAGGGTACTCCCTCCCTACAGATACGCAGTATTTT.

Written as DNA, the CDR3 is TGTGCCAGCAGCTTAATGGGGAATCAAGAGACCCAGTACTTC. It is translated as CASSLMGNQETQYF. V gene TRBV7-3 combines with J gene TRBJ2-5, with D hard to call. CDR1 and CDR2 (germline): SGHTA, FQGTGA. V lost 1 base, J lost 2 bases, and 8 bases lay in between. The CDR3 covers 14 residues.

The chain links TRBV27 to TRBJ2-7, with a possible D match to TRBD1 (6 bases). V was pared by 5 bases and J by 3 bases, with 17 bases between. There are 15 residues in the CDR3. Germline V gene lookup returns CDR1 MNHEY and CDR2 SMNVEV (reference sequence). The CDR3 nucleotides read TGTGCCAGCAGTCCATCGGTCGGGGACAACTACGAGCAGTACTTC. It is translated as CASSPSVGDNYEQYF.